Below, 11 T cell receptor beta chains from the same sample are listed, as sequenced in a study of blood T cells in healthy people across ages (dated by TCRdb to between 2015 and 2016). Libraries were prepared through 5' RACE. The instrument was an Illumina HiSeq 2500. A second PCR of roughly 6 to 11 cycles was run with a J-beta primer mix and a sample-barcoded 5' primer. TCRdb passed the public sequencing reads through fastp at Q25 and MiXCR, retaining productive beta sequences. Records with the same CDR3 protein are collapsed into one entry carrying the most frequent genes and DNA. In this sample the table shows about 1.5 million distinct CDR3 sequences, 35% to 45% of which occur a single time. Less than 5% of the sample belongs to the ten largest clones. The sequenced sample consisted of blood. The receptors stem from a woman aged 18-30 years in good health.

On this clonotype itself: Possible read error: a much larger clone is one base away. The chain links TRBV28 to TRBJ2-7, with TRBD2 as a possible D gene (5 bases). The ends were cut back, 2 bases at V and 7 bases at J, with 21 bases in the middle. The CDR3 covers 16 residues. The germline V gene encodes CDR1 MDHEN and CDR2 SYDVKM. For the CDR3, the DNA is TGTGCCAGCAGTTTAGGGCTAGCAGGAGTAAATAATGAGCAGTACTTC. Translation gives CASSLGLAGVNNEQYF.

This chain uses TRBV7-2 with TRBJ2-1, with a weak D call TRBD2 (6 bases). V was shortened by 2 bases and J by 6 bases, with 17 bases between the two germline ends. Per germline, CDR1 SGHTA and CDR2 FQGNSA. CDR3 length: 16 amino acids. CDR3 residues: CASSLTGTGGSNEQFF. CDR3 bases: TGTGCCAGCAGCTTAACCGGGACTGGCGGATCCAATGAGCAGTTCTTC.

J is TRBJ2-1 and V is TRBV11-1; the match to TRBD2 covers 8 bases. Trimming removed 3 bases from V and 2 bases from J; junction bases left unmatched: 12. The CDR3 contains 18 residues. Germline V gene lookup returns CDR1 SGHAT and CDR2 FQDESV (reference sequence). The CDR3 sequence is CASSFHPTGTSTYNEQFF. CDR3 nucleotide sequence: TGTGCCAGCAGCTTCCATCCAACCGGGACTAGTACCTACAATGAGCAGTTCTTC. The full variable domain, with the rest looked up from reference TRBV11-1 and TRBJ2-1, is EAEVAQSPRYKITEKSQAVAFWCDPISGHATLYWYRQILGQGPELLVQFQDESVVDDSQLPKDRFSAERLKGVDSTLKIQPAELGDSAMYLCASSFHPTGTSTYNEQFFGPGTRLTVL.

The V call is TRBV11-2, the J call TRBJ2-2, with D perhaps TRBD1 or TRBD2 (5 bases each). The CDR3 is 17 residues long. Germline assignment: CDR1 SGHAT and CDR2 FQNNGV. Trimming took 1 base from V and 1 from J, leaving 13 bases between them. The chain's CDR3 is CASSLAAGTLNTGELFF. Written as DNA, the CDR3 is TGTGCCAGCAGCTTAGCGGCCGGGACCCTGAACACCGGGGAGCTGTTTTTT. The complete variable domain, with remaining parts taken from reference TRBV11-2 and TRBJ2-2, reads EAGVAQSPRYKIIEKRQSVAFWCNPISGHATLYWYQQILGQGPKLLIQFQNNGVVDDSQLPKDRFSAERLKGVDSTLKIQPAKLEDSAVYLCASSLAAGTLNTGELFFGEGSRLTVL.

The V call is TRBV20-1, the J call TRBJ2-7, with TRBD2 identical over 9 bases. Germline lookup yields CDR1 DFQATT and CDR2 SNEGSKA (reference sequence). The length of the CDR3 is 13 residues. CDR3 DNA sequence: TGCAGCCTTCGGGCTAGCGGGACAAATGAGCAGTACTTC. Its translation: CSLRASGTNEQYF.

This clonotype turned up a few times. This chain joins TRBV7-8 and TRBJ2-5; D possibly uses TRBD1 or TRBD2 (6 bases each). V lost 5 bases and J 1 base, leaving 11 bases between the germline ends. Germline assignment: CDR1 SGHVS and CDR2 FQNEAQ. CDR3 length: 14 amino acids. CDR3 DNA: TGTGCCAGCAGCCCTCGGGGGCTCCAAGAGACCCAGTACTTC. The encoded protein is CASSPRGLQETQYF.

The V call is TRBV19, the J call TRBJ2-3; 14 bases are a match to TRBD2. With V trimmed by 5 bases and J by 6 bases, 7 bases remained unmatched. The CDR3 totals 16 residues. Per germline, CDR1 LNHDA and CDR2 SQIVND (reference sequence). The CDR3 protein is CASSGRTSGRPDTQYF. The CDR3 DNA sequence: TGTGCCAGTAGTGGCCGGACTAGCGGGAGGCCTGATACGCAGTATTTT.

The chain couples TRBV20-1 to TRBJ2-7, with no clear D. V lost 3 bases to trimming and J lost 4 bases, with 7 bases between them. Germline V CDR1 and CDR2: DFQATT, SNEGSKA (reference sequence). The CDR3 runs 11 residues. CDR3 DNA: TGCAGTGCTAGCAGGCTTTACGAGCAGTACTTC. It is translated as CSASRLYEQYF.

The V call is TRBV7-9, the J call TRBJ1-1; a possible D gene is TRBD1 (5 bases). Germline values: CDR1 SEHNR, CDR2 FQNEAQ (reference sequence). The CDR3 loop spans 13 amino acids. Trimming removed 7 bases at V and 1 base at J, with 10 bases between. The CDR3 sequence: CASIPGGNTEAFF. DNA for the CDR3: TGTGCCAGCATCCCGGGGGGGAACACTGAAGCTTTCTTT.

The gene calls are TRBV2 and TRBJ2-1, with 8 bases that match TRBD2. CDR1 is SNHLY and CDR2 is FYNNEI in the germline V gene. CDR3 length equals 13 residues. V dropped 11 bases and J dropped 2; count of bases not matched to a gene: 5. This CDR3 reads CAVAGLAYNEQFF. For the CDR3, the DNA is TGTGCCGTAGCGGGATTAGCCTACAATGAGCAGTTCTTC.

J is TRBJ2-7 and V is TRBV9; 8 bases align to TRBD1. Germline assignment: CDR1 SGDLS and CDR2 YYNGEE. V was clipped by 6 bases and J by 1 base; unmatched bases: 15. The CDR3 is made up of 17 amino acids. CDR3 in amino acids: CASMSPISGQASYEQYF. The CDR3 coding sequence is TGTGCCAGCATGTCCCCGATATCGGGACAGGCATCCTACGAGCAGTACTTC.